These 4 T cell receptor beta chains originate from one sample sequenced in a study of Graves' ophthalmopathy and Graves' hyperthyroidism. TCR beta CDR3 regions were amplified from RNA transcripts. Following a first-round RT-PCR that used HTBI primers, a second-round multiplex PCR was carried out. In TCRdb, the multiplex PCR reads were re-called with MiXCR into one record per CDR3 protein. This sample has about 620,000 distinct CDR3 sequences; around a fifth occur once, and the top ten carry around 7%. The sequencing sample was made of peripheral blood. These receptors were taken from a woman aged 18-29 years with stable Graves' hyperthyroidism. Some clones in this sample may be carry-over from other donors' samples.

The rearrangement uses TRBV5-1 and TRBJ2-7; 10 nucleotides match TRBD2. The J segment lost 2 bases and the V segment lost 6 bases, leaving 5 bases of the junction unmatched. CDR1 SGHRS and CDR2 YFSETQ come from the germline V gene. CDR3 length: 14 amino acids. The DNA of the CDR3 is TGCGCCAGCAACATAGCGGGGGGAACCTACGAGCAGTACTTC. It specifies CASNIAGGTYEQYF.

The chain combines TRBV6-2 or TRBV6-3 with TRBJ1-1, with D tentatively TRBD1 (6 bases). Trimming shortened V by 3 bases and J by 1 base, and 24 bases separated the two germline ends. Germline CDR1 and CDR2: MNHEY and SVGEGT. The CDR3 runs 19 residues. The CDR3 is CASSYLMGTRRDTNTEAFF. The CDR3 DNA is TGTGCCAGCAGTTATCTGATGGGGACAAGGCGGGACACGAACACTGAAGCTTTCTTT.

The chain's CDR3 is CSARERGPGETQYF. In DNA form, the CDR3 reads TGCAGTGCTAGAGAGCGCGGACCTGGGGAGACCCAGTACTTC. The chain uses TRBV20-1 and TRBJ2-5; no definite D call. Trimming pared 0 bases from V and 5 bases from J, leaving 13 bases between. The CDR3 consists of 14 residues. Germline lookup yields CDR1 DFQATT and CDR2 SNEGSKA (reference sequence).

This clonotype was detected many times. The V call is TRBV27, the J call TRBJ2-4, with a tentative D call TRBD1 (5 bases). Germline V gene data show CDR1 as MNHEY and CDR2 as SMNVEV (reference sequence). The CDR3 covers 14 residues. Deletions cut 4 bases from V and 9 bases from J, with 16 bases between. CDR3 region: CASSWGRSPGIQYF. CDR3 coding DNA: TGTGCCAGCAGTTGGGGCAGATCACCCGGCATTCAGTACTTC.